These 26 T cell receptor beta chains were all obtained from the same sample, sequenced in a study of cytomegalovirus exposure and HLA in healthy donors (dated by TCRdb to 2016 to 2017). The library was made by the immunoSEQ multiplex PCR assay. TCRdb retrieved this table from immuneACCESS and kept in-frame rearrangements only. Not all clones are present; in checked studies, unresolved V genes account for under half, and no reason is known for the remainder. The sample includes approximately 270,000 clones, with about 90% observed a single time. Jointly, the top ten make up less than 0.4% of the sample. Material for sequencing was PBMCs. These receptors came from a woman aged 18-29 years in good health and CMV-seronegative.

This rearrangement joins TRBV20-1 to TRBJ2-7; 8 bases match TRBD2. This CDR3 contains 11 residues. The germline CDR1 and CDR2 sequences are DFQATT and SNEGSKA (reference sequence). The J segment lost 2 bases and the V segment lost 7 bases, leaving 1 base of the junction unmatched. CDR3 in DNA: TGCAGTGTCGGGGGGGCCTACGAGCAGTACTTC. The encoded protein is CSVGGAYEQYF.

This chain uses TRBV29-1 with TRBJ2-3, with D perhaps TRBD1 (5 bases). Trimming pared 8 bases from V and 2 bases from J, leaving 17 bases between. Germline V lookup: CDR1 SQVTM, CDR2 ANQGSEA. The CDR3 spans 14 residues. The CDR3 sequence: CSTEAREITDTQYF. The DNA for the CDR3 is TGCAGCACTGAAGCCAGGGAAATCACAGATACGCAGTATTTT.

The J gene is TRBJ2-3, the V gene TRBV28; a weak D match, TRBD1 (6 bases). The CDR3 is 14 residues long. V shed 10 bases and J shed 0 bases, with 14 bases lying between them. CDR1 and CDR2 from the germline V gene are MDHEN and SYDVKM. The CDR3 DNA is TGTGCCACCTATACCACAGGGAGCACAGATACGCAGTATTTT. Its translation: CATYTTGSTDTQYF. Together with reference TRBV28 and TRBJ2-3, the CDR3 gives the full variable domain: DVKVTQSSRYLVKRTGEKVFLECVQDMDHENMFWYRQDPGLGLRLIYFSYDVKMKEKGDIPEGYSVSREKKERFSLILESASTNQTSMYLCATYTTGSTDTQYFGPGTRLTVL.

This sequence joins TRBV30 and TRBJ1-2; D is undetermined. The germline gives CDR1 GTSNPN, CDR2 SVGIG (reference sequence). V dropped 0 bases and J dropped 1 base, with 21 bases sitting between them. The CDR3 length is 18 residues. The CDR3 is CAWSVSEWRERDNYGYTF. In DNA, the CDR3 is TGTGCCTGGAGTGTGTCTGAGTGGAGGGAACGAGATAACTATGGCTACACCTTC.

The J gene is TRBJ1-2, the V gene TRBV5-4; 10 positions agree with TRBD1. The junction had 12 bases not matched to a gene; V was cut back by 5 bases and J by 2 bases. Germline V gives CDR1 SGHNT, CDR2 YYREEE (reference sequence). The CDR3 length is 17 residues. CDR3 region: CASRTGTGVQGNYGYTF. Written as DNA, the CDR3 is TGTGCCAGCAGAACCGGGACAGGGGTACAAGGGAACTATGGCTACACCTTC. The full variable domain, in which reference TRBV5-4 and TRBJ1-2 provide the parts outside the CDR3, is ETGVTQSPTHLIKTRGQQVTLRCSSQSGHNTVSWYQQALGQGPQFIFQYYREEENGRGNFPPRFSGLQFPNYSSELNVNALELDDSALYLCASRTGTGVQGNYGYTFGSGTRLTVV.

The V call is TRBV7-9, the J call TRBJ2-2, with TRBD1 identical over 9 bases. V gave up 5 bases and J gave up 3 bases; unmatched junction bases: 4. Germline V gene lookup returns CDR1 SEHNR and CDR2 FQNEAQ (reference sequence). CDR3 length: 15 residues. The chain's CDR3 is CASSLDRGYTGELFF. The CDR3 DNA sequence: TGTGCCAGCAGCCTGGACAGGGGTTACACCGGGGAGCTGTTTTTT.

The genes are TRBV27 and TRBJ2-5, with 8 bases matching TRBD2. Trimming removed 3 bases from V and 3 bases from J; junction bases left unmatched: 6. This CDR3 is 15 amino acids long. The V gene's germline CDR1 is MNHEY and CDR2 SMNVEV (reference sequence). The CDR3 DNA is TGTGCCAGCAGTTTCCGCGGCGGGGGGAAAGAGACCCAGTACTTC. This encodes CASSFRGGGKETQYF.

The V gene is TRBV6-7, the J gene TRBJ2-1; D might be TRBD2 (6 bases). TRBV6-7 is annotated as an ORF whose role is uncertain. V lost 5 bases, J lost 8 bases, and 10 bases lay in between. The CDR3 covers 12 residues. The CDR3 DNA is TGTGCCAGCAGTGGGACTGTGGATGAGCAGTTCTTC. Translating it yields CASSGTVDEQFF.

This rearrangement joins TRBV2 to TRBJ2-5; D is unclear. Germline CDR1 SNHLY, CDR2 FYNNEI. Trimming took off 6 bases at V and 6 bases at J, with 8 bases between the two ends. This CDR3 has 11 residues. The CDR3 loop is CASSELKTQYF. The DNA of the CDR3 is TGTGCCAGCAGCGAGTTGAAGACCCAGTACTTC. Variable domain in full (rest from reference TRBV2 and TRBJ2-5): EPEVTQTPSHQVTQMGQEVILRCVPISNHLYFYWYRQILGQKVEFLVSFYNNEISEKSEIFDDQFSVERPDGSNFTLKIRSTKLEDSAMYFCASSELKTQYFGPGTRLLVL.

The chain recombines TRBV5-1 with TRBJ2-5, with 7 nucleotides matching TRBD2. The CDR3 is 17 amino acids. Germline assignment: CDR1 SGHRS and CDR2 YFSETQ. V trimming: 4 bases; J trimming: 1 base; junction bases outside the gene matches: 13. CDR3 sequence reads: CASSPGIGGNFQETQYF. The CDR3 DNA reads TGCGCCAGCAGCCCCGGGATCGGGGGGAATTTCCAAGAGACCCAGTACTTC.

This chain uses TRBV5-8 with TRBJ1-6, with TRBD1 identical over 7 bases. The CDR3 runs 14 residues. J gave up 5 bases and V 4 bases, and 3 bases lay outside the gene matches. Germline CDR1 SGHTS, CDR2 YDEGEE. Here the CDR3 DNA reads TGTGCCAGCAGCGCGGGACAGAATAATTCACCCCTCCACTTT. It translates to CASSAGQNNSPLHF.

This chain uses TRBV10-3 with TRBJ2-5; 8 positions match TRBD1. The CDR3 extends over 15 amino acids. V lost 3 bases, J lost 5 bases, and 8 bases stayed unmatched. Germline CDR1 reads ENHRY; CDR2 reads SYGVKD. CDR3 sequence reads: CAISDHRGVDETQYF. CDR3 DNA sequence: TGTGCCATCAGTGACCACAGGGGGGTGGATGAGACCCAGTACTTC.

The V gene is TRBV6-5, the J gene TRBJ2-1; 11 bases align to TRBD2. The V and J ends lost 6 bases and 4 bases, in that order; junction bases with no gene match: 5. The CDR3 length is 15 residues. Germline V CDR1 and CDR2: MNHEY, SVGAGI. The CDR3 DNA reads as TGTGCCAGCAGGAGCCGACTAGCGGGGTACAATGAGCAGTTCTTC. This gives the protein CASRSRLAGYNEQFF.

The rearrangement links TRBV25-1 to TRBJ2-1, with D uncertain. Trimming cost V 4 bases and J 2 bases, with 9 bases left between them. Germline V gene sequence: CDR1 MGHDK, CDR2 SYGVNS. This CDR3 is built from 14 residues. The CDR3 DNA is TGTGCCAGCAGTGCCAACGGAGCCTACAATGAGCAGTTCTTC. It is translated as CASSANGAYNEQFF.

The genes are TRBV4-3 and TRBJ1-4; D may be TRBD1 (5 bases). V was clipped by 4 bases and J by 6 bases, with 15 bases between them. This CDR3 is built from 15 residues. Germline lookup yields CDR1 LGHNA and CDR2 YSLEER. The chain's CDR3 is CASSLGQDLDEKLFF. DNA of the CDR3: TGCGCCAGCAGCCTCGGACAAGATTTGGATGAAAAACTGTTTTTT.

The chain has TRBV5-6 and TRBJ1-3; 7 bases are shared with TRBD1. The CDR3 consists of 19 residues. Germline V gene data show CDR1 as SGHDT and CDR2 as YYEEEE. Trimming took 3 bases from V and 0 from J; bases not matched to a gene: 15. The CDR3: CASSYNIQGQMGSGNTIYF. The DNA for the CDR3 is TGTGCCAGCAGCTATAATATACAGGGACAGATGGGCTCTGGAAACACCATATATTTT.

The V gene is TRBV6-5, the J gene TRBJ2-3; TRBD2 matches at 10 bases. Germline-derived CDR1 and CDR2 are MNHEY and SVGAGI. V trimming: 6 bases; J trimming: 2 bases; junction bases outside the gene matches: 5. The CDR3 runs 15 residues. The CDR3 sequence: CASRKLAGNTDTQYF. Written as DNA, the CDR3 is TGTGCCAGCAGGAAACTAGCGGGGAACACAGATACGCAGTATTTT.

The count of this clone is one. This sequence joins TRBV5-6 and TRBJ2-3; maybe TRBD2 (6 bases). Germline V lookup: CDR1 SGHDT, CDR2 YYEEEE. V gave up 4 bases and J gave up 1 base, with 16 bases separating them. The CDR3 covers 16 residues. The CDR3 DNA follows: TGTGCCAGCAGCCAGGACGCGGGGAGAGGCACAGATACGCAGTATTTT. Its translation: CASSQDAGRGTDTQYF.

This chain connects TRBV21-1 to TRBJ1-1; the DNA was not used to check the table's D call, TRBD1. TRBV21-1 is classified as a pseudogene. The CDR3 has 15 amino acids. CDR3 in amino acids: CASIAQGAGITEAFF. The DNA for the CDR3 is TGTGCCAGCATCGCACAGGGGGCAGGTATCACTGAAGCTTTCTTT.

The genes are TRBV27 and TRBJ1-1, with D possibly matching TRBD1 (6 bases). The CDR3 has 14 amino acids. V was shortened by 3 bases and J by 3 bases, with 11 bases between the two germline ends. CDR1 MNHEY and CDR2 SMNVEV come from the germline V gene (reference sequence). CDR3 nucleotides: TGTGCCAGCAGTTTGGTGACAGGCCACACTGAAGCTTTCTTT. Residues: CASSLVTGHTEAFF.

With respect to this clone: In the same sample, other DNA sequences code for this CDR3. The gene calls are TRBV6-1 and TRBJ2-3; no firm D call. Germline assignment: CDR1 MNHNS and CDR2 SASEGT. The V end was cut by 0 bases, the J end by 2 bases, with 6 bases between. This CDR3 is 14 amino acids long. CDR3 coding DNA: TGTGCCAGCAGTGAAGCGAGGATCACAGATACGCAGTATTTT. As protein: CASSEARITDTQYF.

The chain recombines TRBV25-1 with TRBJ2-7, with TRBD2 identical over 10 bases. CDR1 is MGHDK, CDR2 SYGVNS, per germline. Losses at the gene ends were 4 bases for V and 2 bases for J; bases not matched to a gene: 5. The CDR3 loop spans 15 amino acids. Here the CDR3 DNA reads TGTGCCAGCAGTGCCCATAGCGGGGGGACCTACGAGCAGTACTTC. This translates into CASSAHSGGTYEQYF.

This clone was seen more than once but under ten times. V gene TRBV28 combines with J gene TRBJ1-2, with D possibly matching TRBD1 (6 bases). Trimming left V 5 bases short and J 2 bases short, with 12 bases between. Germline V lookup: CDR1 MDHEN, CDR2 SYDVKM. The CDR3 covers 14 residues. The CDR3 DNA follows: TGTGCCAGCAGTAGACAGGCCAGGAACTATGGCTACACCTTC. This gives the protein CASSRQARNYGYTF.

CDR3 nucleotides: TGTGCCAGCAGTGAAATGGCCCAGGGCCAGCCCCAGCATTTT. Protein: CASSEMAQGQPQHF. The rearrangement joins TRBV2 to TRBJ1-5; a weak D match, TRBD1 (5 bases). This CDR3 contains 14 residues. Germline V gene lookup returns CDR1 SNHLY and CDR2 FYNNEI. V was shortened by 2 bases and J by 7 bases, with 12 bases between the two germline ends.

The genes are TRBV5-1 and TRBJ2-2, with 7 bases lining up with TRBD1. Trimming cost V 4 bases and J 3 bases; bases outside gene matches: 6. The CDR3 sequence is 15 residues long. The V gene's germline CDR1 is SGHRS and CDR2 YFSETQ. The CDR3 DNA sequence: TGCGCCAGCAGCCTAGGACAGGTGGACACCGGGGAGCTGTTTTTT. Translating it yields CASSLGQVDTGELFF.

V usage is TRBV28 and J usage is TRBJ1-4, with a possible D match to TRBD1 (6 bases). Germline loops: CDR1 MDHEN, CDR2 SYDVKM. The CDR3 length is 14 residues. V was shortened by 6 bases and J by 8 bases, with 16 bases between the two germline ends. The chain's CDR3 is CASRDDRLSEKLFF. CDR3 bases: TGTGCCAGCAGAGATGACAGGTTAAGCGAAAAACTGTTTTTT.